The TCR beta chain under discussion was sequenced for a study of OX40 agonist ivuxolimab in advanced cancers. Study-level findings and limits: Partial responders treated at 0.1-3.0 mg/kg exhibited clonal expansion among the lowest measured.

Measured with immunoSEQ multiplex PCR; TCRdb has only the in-frame clones, and not every one. The sample yields more than 55,000 clones, around 87% seen once. As concerns this clone: Its specificity is not known.

This CDR3 is 15 amino acids long. Trimming at V came to 5 bases and at J to 3 bases, leaving 9 bases not matched to a gene. Looked up from germline, CDR1 is SGHAT and CDR2 is FQDESV (reference sequence). Material: CD4+ or CD8+ T cells sorted from blood, obtained in a trial of the OX40 agonist ivuxolimab. The rearrangement links TRBV11-1 to TRBJ2-5; 7 nucleotides match TRBD1. This sequence was found in an adult with an advanced solid tumor such as melanoma, head and neck, liver or kidney cancer. In DNA form, the CDR3 reads TGTGCCAGCAGCAAGGGGCAGGGGGTAAAAGAGACCCAGTACTTC. The encoded protein is CASSKGQGVKETQYF.